This is a list of T cell receptor beta chains from one sample in a study of metastatic and nonmetastatic thyroid tumors. TCRdb recomputed clones from the PCR reads via MiXCR. The data contain about 35,000 clones, roughly a fifth of them seen just once; the ten biggest clones take up about 16%. Sequenced sample: blood. Receptor source: a female donor with papillary thyroid cancer or a benign thyroid nodule (not recorded which). Some clones in this sample may be carry-over from other donors' samples. Each CDR3 is given with its conserved first and last residue. A D gene is named only where the DNA matches it firmly. Where a row states a size, it is once, few, many or the class of an expanded clone; other rows omit it.

TRBV6-1,.,TRBJ2-3,many,TGTGCCAGCAGTAACCCCGCTAGCACAGATACGCAGTATTTT,CASSNPASTDTQYF
TRBV11-2,TRBD1,TRBJ2-7,many,TGTGCCAGCAGCTTAGATCCCCCCCGGACAGGGGATGAGCAGTACTTC,CASSLDPPRTGDEQYF
TRBV20-1,TRBD1,TRBJ1-1,many,TGCAGTGCATTGGGGACAGGGGTTGAAGCTTTCTTT,CSALGTGVEAFF
TRBV11-2,TRBD1,TRBJ1-1,.,TGTGCCAGCAGCTTACGACAGGGGATGGGCACTGAAGCTTTCTTT,CASSLRQGMGTEAFF
TRBV6-2/TRBV6-3,.,TRBJ1-2,.,TGTGCCAGCAGTTACTCGGAGGTAAATGGCTACACCTTC,CASSYSEVNGYTF
TRBV5-6,.,TRBJ1-4,many,TGTGCCAGCAGCTTGGCAATCAATGAAAAACTGTTTTTT,CASSLAINEKLFF
TRBV7-8,.,TRBJ2-7,many,TGTGCCAGCAGTTCAACATACGCCTCCTACGAGCAGTACTTC,CASSSTYASYEQYF
TRBV11-2,.,TRBJ2-1,.,TGTGCCAGCAGCACCACCGGGACAATCTCCTACAATGAGCAGTTCTTC,CASSTTGTISYNEQFF
TRBV6-1,.,TRBJ2-3,many,TGTGCCAGCAGTGCCTGGACAGCGAAGACCACAGATACGCAGTATTTT,CASSAWTAKTTDTQYF
TRBV29-1,.,TRBJ1-4,many,TGCAGCGTTGGGGGGAATAATGAAAAACTGTTTTTT,CSVGGNNEKLFF
TRBV19,TRBD2,TRBJ2-3,many,TGTGCCAGTAGTATATCGGCAGCGGGAGGTTCAGATACGCAGTATTTT,CASSISAAGGSDTQYF
TRBV30,TRBD1,TRBJ1-5,.,TGTGCCTGGAGTGTGTCCGGGGACAGCCTTAGGGGGCCCCAGCATTTT,CAWSVSGDSLRGPQHF
TRBV28,.,TRBJ2-2,.,TGTGCCAGCAGTCCCTCGGGGGATATCATCGGGGAGCTGCTTTTT,CASSPSGDIIGELLF
TRBV3-1,.,TRBJ2-1,many,TGTGCCAGCAGCCTCTTTAGGGACAATGAGCAGTTCTTC,CASSLFRDNEQFF
TRBV25-1,TRBD1,TRBJ1-2,few,TGTGCCAGCAGTGACCGGGACAGTACCTATGGCTACACCTTC,CASSDRDSTYGYTF
TRBV27,.,TRBJ2-7,few,TGTGCCAGCAGCTCACACGCCTACGAGCAGTACTTC,CASSSHAYEQYF
TRBV20-1,TRBD2,TRBJ2-1,medium-sized,TGCAGTGCTAGCGGACTAGCGGGGAACAATGAGCAGTTCTTC,CSASGLAGNNEQFF
TRBV6-4,.,TRBJ2-1,many,TGTGCCAGCAGTGACTCGCTTTCTGGGGCTAATGAGCAGTTCTTC,CASSDSLSGANEQFF
TRBV27,.,TRBJ2-5,many,TGTGCCAGCAGTTCGCGTGGAGGGGGGCAAGAGACCCAGTACTTC,CASSSRGGGQETQYF
TRBV12-3/TRBV12-4,.,TRBJ2-7,many,TGTGCCAGCAGTTTTATGGGGAGCTCGTACGAGCAGTACTTC,CASSFMGSSYEQYF
TRBV6-1,TRBD2,TRBJ2-5,.,TGTGCCAGTTACTTCTTAGGCGGGAGTAAAGAGACCCAGTACTTC,CASYFLGGSKETQYF
TRBV12-3/TRBV12-4,.,TRBJ1-1,few,TGTGCCAGCAGTTTATCCCGGACCTCTCCGGTCACTGAAGCTTTCTTT,CASSLSRTSPVTEAFF
TRBV7-9,TRBD1,TRBJ2-1,many,TGTGCCAGCAGCCCAGGGACAGAAGAGCAGTTCTTC,CASSPGTEEQFF
TRBV5-1,.,TRBJ2-5,many,TGCGCCAGCAGCTTGGGAACATCCAGGGGTCAGACCCAGTACTTC,CASSLGTSRGQTQYF
TRBV12-3/TRBV12-4,.,TRBJ1-4,few,TGTGCCAGCAGTTTGGCAGGGCTAGGTGAAAAACTGTTTTTT,CASSLAGLGEKLFF
TRBV19,TRBD1,TRBJ2-7,many,TGTGCCAGTAGACGGGACAGGGATGACGAGCAGTACTTC,CASRRDRDDEQYF
TRBV2,.,TRBJ2-6,many,TGTGCCAGCATGTTGGCCTCAGGGGCCAACGTCCTGACTTTC,CASMLASGANVLTF
TRBV5-6,TRBD2,TRBJ2-1,.,TGCGCCAGCAGTCTTAAGGGACTAGCGAGATACAATGAGCAGTTCTTC,CASSLKGLARYNEQFF
TRBV19,.,TRBJ1-5,many,TGTGCCAGTAGTCTTCCCAATCAGCCCCAGCATTTT,CASSLPNQPQHF
TRBV30,TRBD1,TRBJ1-5,many,TGTGCCTGGGGCAGGGGGGGCAATCAGCCCCAGCATTTT,CAWGRGGNQPQHF
TRBV20-1,TRBD1,TRBJ1-1,many,TGCAGTGCTACCGAACAGGGGTCGAACACTGAAGCTTTCTTT,CSATEQGSNTEAFF
TRBV28,TRBD1,TRBJ1-4,many,TGTGCCAGCAGTTCCCCGGGACAGGGGGCAACTAATGAAAAACTGTTTTTT,CASSSPGQGATNEKLFF
TRBV11-1,.,TRBJ2-3,many,TGTGCCAGCAGCTTATCTTGGGCCGAGACAGATACGCAGTATTTT,CASSLSWAETDTQYF
TRBV6-5,.,TRBJ2-3,few,TGTGCCACCAATTCGGATACGCAGTATTTT,CATNSDTQYF
TRBV24-1,TRBD1,TRBJ2-7,.,TGTGCCACCAGTGACCCGGGACAGGGGGCGTACGAGCAGTACTTC,CATSDPGQGAYEQYF
TRBV5-1,.,TRBJ2-1,.,TGCGCCAGCAGCTTGGCGGGTTCCTACAATGAGCAGTTCTTC,CASSLAGSYNEQFF
TRBV6-1,.,TRBJ2-3,many,TGTGCCAGCCAGGCGGCAGGGATGTCAGATACGCAGTATTTT,CASQAAGMSDTQYF
TRBV3-1,.,TRBJ2-1,.,TGTGCCAGCAGCCAGTCAGTGATCTACAATGAGCAGTTCTTC,CASSQSVIYNEQFF
TRBV5-8,.,TRBJ2-7,.,TGTGCCAGCAGCCGCCTAAGGGGAGGCGAGCAGTACTTC,CASSRLRGGEQYF
TRBV6-2/TRBV6-3,TRBD1,TRBJ1-1,.,TGTGCCAGCAGTTTTGGGACAGGGTACGGAGCTTTCTTT,CASSFGTGYGAFF
TRBV11-2,.,TRBJ2-7,.,TGTGCCAGCAGCTTAGGATGGTCTATCGTTTCCTACGAGCAGTACTTC,CASSLGWSIVSYEQYF
TRBV20-1,.,TRBJ2-7,.,TGCAGTGCCCCCTTAGGGGGTCGTGGGGGCTACGAGCAGTACTTC,CSAPLGGRGGYEQYF
TRBV28,.,TRBJ2-7,.,TGTGCCAGCAGTTTCGACTCTACCTACGAGCAGTACTTC,CASSFDSTYEQYF
TRBV2,TRBD1,TRBJ2-5,many,TGTGCCAGCAGTGTCCTCGGGCGGGCCAGGGGGGAGACCCAGTACTTC,CASSVLGRARGETQYF
TRBV20-1,.,TRBJ2-1,many,TGCAGTGCGAGTACCCCCTCGGAGCAGTTCTTC,CSASTPSEQFF
TRBV24-1,.,TRBJ2-3,many,TGTGCCACCAGTGATCCCGCGCGGCCCGTCGATACGCAGTATTTT,CATSDPARPVDTQYF
TRBV20-1,.,TRBJ2-7,many,TGCAGTGCTAGCGGGAGATCCTACGAGCAGTACTTC,CSASGRSYEQYF
TRBV28,.,TRBJ1-1,.,TGTGCCAGCAGTGAAGCGGTTAGGTCGGCTGAAGCTTTCTTT,CASSEAVRSAEAFF
TRBV6-1,.,TRBJ1-5,.,TGTGCCAGCGCGATCGTACAGCTCGAAGTGCCCCAGCATTTT,CASAIVQLEVPQHF
TRBV19,.,TRBJ2-1,.,TGTGCCAGTAGTACGATAGCCACCGGAGGCAACGATGAGCAGTTCTTC,CASSTIATGGNDEQFF
TRBV20-1,.,TRBJ2-7,.,TGCAGCCCCCAGGGGGGGGAGCAGTACTTC,CSPQGGEQYF
TRBV7-2,TRBD2,TRBJ2-7,.,TGTGCCAGCAGCCAGGGACTAGCGACTACCTACGAGCAGTACTTC,CASSQGLATTYEQYF
TRBV19,.,TRBJ1-6,medium-sized,TGTGCCAGTAGTCATCGGGGACCGAATTCACCCCTCCACTTT,CASSHRGPNSPLHF